This TCR beta chain was sequenced in a study of CD4+ T cells in melanoma. Profiled with immunoSEQ multiplex PCR; TCRdb holds only in-frame clones, not every one. The sample lists around 130,000 clones, about 90% occurring once. As for this clone: The antigen is unknown.

Germline V gives CDR1 MNHNY, CDR2 SVGAGI (reference sequence). The CDR3 runs 15 residues. Trimming cost V 0 bases and J 9 bases, with 12 bases left between them. Overall study results and limits: Reportedly, melanoma neoantigen-specific CD4+ T cells showed varied differentiation states. A reported correlation linked neoantigen-specific CD4+ T cells to CD8+, macrophage and B cell function.

The chain recombines TRBV6-6 with TRBJ1-6; no reliable D call. The clonotype was recovered from a human donor with melanoma. The CDR3 reads CASSYSISSGSPLHF. The DNA for the CDR3 is TGTGCCAGCAGTTACTCGATCAGTTCGGGTTCACCCCTCCACTTT.